Each of the 10 T cell receptor beta chains below was sequenced from the same sample in a study of blood T cell repertoires in COVID-19. Using immunoSEQ multiplex PCR, the repertoire was profiled, and TCRdb retains in-frame clones only, with some absent. The profile shows a few hundred thousand clones, more than 70% of them singletons. The specimen was peripheral blood. The source of these receptors is a man aged 35-49 years with acute or convalescent COVID-19.

The chain couples TRBV28 to TRBJ2-7, with 7 bases that match TRBD2. The V gene end was trimmed by 6 bases and the J gene end by 3 bases; junction bases not matched to a gene: 11. Germline V CDR1 and CDR2: MDHEN, SYDVKM. The CDR3 runs 15 residues. The chain's CDR3 is CASREAGSGYYEQYF. Written as DNA, the CDR3 is TGTGCCAGCAGGGAAGCGGGTAGCGGGTACTACGAGCAGTACTTC. Full variable domain (remainder filled in from reference TRBV28 and TRBJ2-7): DVKVTQSSRYLVKRTGEKVFLECVQDMDHENMFWYRQDPGLGLRLIYFSYDVKMKEKGDIPEGYSVSREKKERFSLILESASTNQTSMYLCASREAGSGYYEQYFGPGTRLTVT.

Details on this clone: This CDR3 is also generated by other DNA sequences in the sample. The rearrangement links TRBV3-1 (or the pseudogene TRBV3-2) to TRBJ1-1, with unresolved D. V was clipped by 1 base and J by 0 bases, with 3 bases between them. This CDR3 is 13 amino acids long. Germline lookup yields CDR1 LGHDT and CDR2 YNNKEL (reference sequence). CDR3 DNA sequence: TGTGCCAGCAGCCAAGTCGTGAACACTGAAGCTTTCTTT. It translates to CASSQVVNTEAFF.

The chain has TRBV27 and TRBJ1-5; TRBD1 aligns across 7 bases. This CDR3 contains 15 residues. CDR1 MNHEY and CDR2 SMNVEV come from the germline V gene (reference sequence). Unmatched junction bases numbered 7, after V lost 5 bases and J lost 3 bases. Here the CDR3 DNA reads TGTGCCAGCAGTAAAAACAGGGGAATCAATCAGCCCCAGCATTTT. Translated, it gives CASSKNRGINQPQHF.

CDR3 amino acids: CASSQDTAPYEQYF. DNA for the CDR3: TGCGCCAGCAGCCAAGATACAGCCCCCTACGAGCAGTACTTC. V usage is TRBV4-3 and J usage is TRBJ2-7, with D hard to call. CDR1 is LGHNA and CDR2 is YSLEER in the germline V gene. The CDR3 has 14 amino acids. V was pared by 0 bases and J by 2 bases, with 8 bases between.

This chain joins TRBV7-8 and TRBJ2-4; 7 nucleotides line up with TRBD1. The V and J ends lost 5 bases and 10 bases, in that order; junction bases with no gene match: 11. Germline assignment: CDR1 SGHVS and CDR2 FQNEAQ. The CDR3 totals 14 residues. CDR3 sequence: CASSIRDSQGIQYF. The CDR3 nucleotides are TGTGCCAGCAGCATCCGGGACAGCCAGGGAATTCAGTACTTC.

The V gene is TRBV27, the J gene TRBJ1-2; D unresolved. This CDR3 has 15 amino acids. V gave up 0 bases and J gave up 4 bases, with 12 bases separating them. CDR1 and CDR2 (germline): MNHEY, SMNVEV (reference sequence). CDR3: CASSLSQTIRYGYTF. DNA of the CDR3: TGTGCCAGCAGTTTATCCCAAACAATCCGCTATGGCTACACCTTC.

The chain links TRBV6-6 to TRBJ1-2; a weak D match, TRBD1 (5 bases). Germline-derived CDR1 and CDR2 are MNHNY and SVGAGI (reference sequence). This CDR3 spans 14 amino acids. V lost 5 bases to trimming and J lost 3 bases, with 13 bases between them. The CDR3 protein is CASSADRPYYGYTF. CDR3 DNA: TGTGCCAGCAGTGCCGACAGACCTTACTATGGCTACACCTTC.

This rearrangement joins TRBV6-1 to TRBJ1-1; a possible D gene is TRBD1 (5 bases). Trimming removed 2 bases from V and 10 bases from J, with 17 bases in between. Germline V lookup: CDR1 MNHNS, CDR2 SASEGT. This CDR3 spans 14 amino acids. The CDR3 reads CASSERSGGSGAFF. CDR3 nucleotides: TGTGCCAGCAGTGAAAGGTCGGGGGGATCGGGAGCTTTCTTT.

This chain joins TRBV4-2 and TRBJ2-7, with 7 positions matching TRBD2. V shed 0 bases, J shed 0 bases, and the junction held 5 bases outside the gene matches. In germline, CDR1 is LGHNA, CDR2 YNFKEQ. The CDR3 is 16 amino acids. The CDR3 region has the DNA TGTGCCAGCAGCCAAGAAGGCGGGGGTAGCTCCTACGAGCAGTACTTC. Translated, it gives CASSQEGGGSSYEQYF.

V gene TRBV19 combines with J gene TRBJ1-1, with D hard to call. The CDR3 extends over 14 amino acids. The V gene lost 3 bases and the J gene lost 1 base, with 9 bases spanning the gap. CDR1 LNHDA and CDR2 SQIVND come from the germline V gene (reference sequence). CDR3 region: CASSIESGNTEAFF. In nucleotides, the CDR3 is TGTGCCAGTAGTATCGAGTCCGGGAACACTGAAGCTTTCTTT.